The sample holds many counts of the clone carrying this TCR beta chain. Its antigen is not identified. These data originate in a study of glioma-infiltrating T cells. Findings and limits, study-wide: Non-neoplastic patients had below-expected tissue-blood divergence, while all gliomas exceeded expectation. CDR3 overlap between tissue and blood was very small.

Amplification of TCR alpha and beta CDR3 regions from RNA used iRepertoire nested multiplex PCR. TCRdb analysed the multiplex PCR reads with MiXCR anew, one entry per CDR3 protein. The top ten clones hold approximately 26% of a sample with under 150,000 distinct CDR3 sequences, approximately 26% of them seen once. The CDR3 has 12 amino acids. V lost 7 bases and J lost 5, with 9 bases in between. CDR1 and CDR2 from the germline V gene are MNHNS and SASEGT. What was sequenced was glioma tissue, nonneoplastic brain tissue, or PBMCs (not recorded which). V is TRBV6-1 and J is TRBJ2-1; D is unclear. The TCR originated in a human donor with low-grade glioma or glioblastoma, undergoing nonglioma brain surgery, or in good health (not recorded which). The CDR3 DNA follows: TGTGCCAGCAACTCCGGACACAATGAGCAGTTCTTC. Its protein is CASNSGHNEQFF.